This is a list of T cell receptor beta chains from one sample in a study of T cells of healthy individuals. Via MiXCR, TCRdb re-called the 5' RACE reads, giving one row per CDR3 protein. The table includes tens of thousands of distinct CDR3 sequences, about 15% detected once. Receptor source: a human donor in good health. Both conserved end residues are part of each CDR3.

TRBV29-1	CSVEVVGGQGDTQYF
TRBV10-3	CAISPGQGRSEAFF
TRBV2	CASSEDSGFYGYTF
TRBV9	CASSVPGGWEQFF
TRBV2	CASSGSPSGANVLTF
TRBV5-1	CASSQNRDAGHGYTF
TRBV11-1	CASSRVSQGTEAFF
TRBV20-1	CSAPAKTAPLSYGYTF
TRBV2	CASSDGRTRYNEQFF
TRBV6-6	CASSSTSGRDNEQFF
TRBV20-1	CSARVPGRPQETQYF
TRBV7-2	CASSERMGRTIYGYTF
TRBV7-8	CASSLRFTGTSGLYYEQYF
TRBV4-3	CASSQEFSGLAGSAETDTQYF
TRBV11-2	CASHGGVKAKNIQYF
TRBV6-5	CASSYKGGSSPLHF
TRBV30	CAWSVDRNTEAFF
TRBV12-5	CASGTGDSGNTIYF
TRBV12-3/TRBV12-4	CASSEIAGVDTQYF
TRBV20-1	CSAMKSGASHNTEAFF
TRBV12-5	CASARRPGPLSSGRSNEQFF
TRBV4-1	CASSQPGTNYGYTF